The 28 T cell receptor beta chains listed next were all sequenced from one sample in a study of blood T cells in healthy people across ages. Primed by a sample-barcoded 5' primer and a J-beta primer mix, a second PCR proceeded for about 6 to 12 cycles. TCRdb reprocessed the 5' RACE reads with MiXCR, giving one entry per CDR3 protein. The table shows hundreds of thousands of distinct CDR3 sequences, with around half occurring only once. Sequencing used blood. The receptors shown here come from a woman in her sixties in good health.

This clonotype was detected a few times. This chain joins TRBV5-1 and TRBJ2-7; 7 bases match TRBD1. Germline CDR1 SGHRS, CDR2 YFSETQ. The CDR3 runs 16 residues. J gave up 1 base and V 3 bases, and 10 bases lay outside the gene matches. CDR3 amino acids: CASSSRPGQSSYEQYF. Here the CDR3 DNA reads TGCGCCAGCAGCTCTCGGCCGGGACAGAGTTCCTACGAGCAGTACTTC.

This clonotype was observed a few times. The chain joins TRBV6-2 or TRBV6-3 to TRBJ2-7; TRBD1 agrees at 7 bases. Per the germline V gene, CDR1 is MNHEY and CDR2 is SVGEGT. J was trimmed by 2 bases and V by 0 bases; bases with no gene match: 7. This CDR3 is built from 16 residues. CDR3 residues: CASSYSQGTIAYEQYF. DNA of the CDR3: TGTGCCAGCAGTTACTCACAGGGGACGATTGCCTACGAGCAGTACTTC.

The chain employs TRBV24-1 and TRBJ2-1, with TRBD2 matching over 7 bases. This CDR3 contains 14 residues. Germline CDR1 is KGHDR and CDR2 is SFDVKD. The ends lost 4 bases at V and 3 bases at J; junction bases unmatched: 2. Written as DNA, the CDR3 is TGTGCCACCAGTGAGGGGGGGGGCTACAATGAGCAGTTCTTC. Its protein is CATSEGGGYNEQFF.

Of note for this clonotype: Just one base apart from a much larger clone, this may be a read error. This chain links TRBV4-3 with TRBJ2-1, with 7 positions matching TRBD2. Judging by the DNA end, TRBJ2-7 fits better; the J call may be wrong. CDR1 is LGHNA, CDR2 YSLEER, per germline. This CDR3 region has 14 residues. Here the CDR3 reads CASSQAGGYNEQYF. Written as DNA, the CDR3 is TGCGCCAGCAGCCAAGCGGGAGGCTACAATGAGCAGTACTTC.

There are a few counts of this clonotype. The rearrangement joins TRBV20-1 to TRBJ2-4; 9 nucleotides agree with TRBD2. V lost 3 bases and J lost 0; bases outside the gene matches: 9. The CDR3 contains 17 residues. Germline loops: CDR1 DFQATT, CDR2 SNEGSKA (reference sequence). Here the CDR3 DNA reads TGCAGTGCTAGGGGGTCGGGACTAGCCTTAGCCAAAAACATTCAGTACTTC. Its translation: CSARGSGLALAKNIQYF.

The gene calls are TRBV28 and TRBJ2-4; the D is unclear. The CDR3 length is 15 residues. The V and J ends lost 7 bases and 0 bases respectively, with 13 bases between them. CDR1 and CDR2 from the germline V gene are MDHEN and SYDVKM. The chain's CDR3 is CASTAQKLAKNIQYF. The CDR3, as DNA: TGTGCCAGCACTGCACAGAAGCTAGCCAAAAACATTCAGTACTTC. Variable domain in full (rest from reference TRBV28 and TRBJ2-4): DVKVTQSSRYLVKRTGEKVFLECVQDMDHENMFWYRQDPGLGLRLIYFSYDVKMKEKGDIPEGYSVSREKKERFSLILESASTNQTSMYLCASTAQKLAKNIQYFGAGTRLSVL.

The chain couples TRBV5-1 to TRBJ2-2; TRBD2 agrees at 9 bases. Germline CDR1 reads SGHRS; CDR2 reads YFSETQ. J lost 6 bases, V lost 1 base, and 1 base had no gene match. This CDR3 is 14 amino acids long. CDR3 residues: CASSLSSGAGELFF. The CDR3 DNA is TGCGCCAGCAGCTTGTCTAGCGGGGCCGGGGAGCTGTTTTTT.

This sequence joins TRBV25-1 and TRBJ1-5, with no clear D. Germline CDR1 reads MGHDK; CDR2 reads SYGVNS. CDR3 length equals 14 residues. The V and J ends lost 2 bases and 3 bases respectively, with 8 bases between them. The CDR3 DNA reads as TGTGCCAGCAGTGAACGGGGTTTCAATCAGCCCCAGCATTTT. Translation gives CASSERGFNQPQHF.

This clonotype was observed a handful of times. The CDR3 is CSADGDRDYEQYF. CDR3 DNA sequence: TGCAGTGCTGATGGGGATAGGGACTACGAGCAGTACTTC. The rearrangement links TRBV20-1 to TRBJ2-4; D ambiguous. Gene TRBJ2-7 matches the end of the DNA better, so the J call may be wrong. The CDR3 covers 13 residues. Germline V lookup: CDR1 DFQATT, CDR2 SNEGSKA (reference sequence).

The chain links TRBV28 to TRBJ1-2; D gene unclear. Germline CDR1 reads MDHEN; CDR2 reads SYDVKM. The CDR3 runs to 14 residues. V lost 8 bases, J lost 4 bases, and 17 bases lay in between. CDR3 residues: CASGGMVPPYGYTF. In nucleotides, the CDR3 is TGTGCCAGCGGAGGGATGGTCCCTCCCTATGGCTACACCTTC.

This clonotype was observed a single time. The CDR3: CASSVEGGLPPVTQYF. The CDR3, as DNA: TGTGCCAGCAGCGTAGAAGGGGGACTGCCCCCGGTGACCCAGTACTTC. The V call is TRBV9, the J call TRBJ2-5; TRBD1 or TRBD2 may be the D gene (6 bases each). Germline assignment: CDR1 SGDLS and CDR2 YYNGEE. Trimming left V 0 bases short and J 7 bases short, with 19 bases between. The CDR3 covers 16 residues.

V is TRBV7-2 and J is TRBJ1-2, with 7 bases that match TRBD1. CDR1 is SGHTA and CDR2 is FQGNSA in the germline V gene. The junction had 8 bases not matched to a gene; V was cut back by 4 bases and J by 3 bases. The CDR3 spans 15 residues. The CDR3 here is CASSSVGQRDYGYTF. In DNA form, the CDR3 reads TGTGCCAGCAGCTCCGTGGGACAGAGAGACTATGGCTACACCTTC. Full variable domain (missing parts from reference TRBV7-2 and TRBJ1-2): GAGVSQSPSNKVTEKGKDVELRCDPISGHTALYWYRQSLGQGLEFLIYFQGNSAPDKSGLPSDRFSAERTGGSVSTLTIQRTQQEDSAVYLCASSSVGQRDYGYTFGSGTRLTVV.

In regard to this clonotype: The junction departs from germline at one end; a sequencing error may be responsible. The chain employs TRBV7-3 and TRBJ2-1, with D maybe TRBD2 (7 bases). CDR1 is SGHTA and CDR2 is FQGTGA in the germline V gene. This CDR3 spans 13 amino acids. CDR3 DNA sequence: TGTGCCGGCAGCTTACAAGGGGGGGATGAGCAGTTCTTC. Translated: CAGSLQGGDEQFF.

This clonotype showed up just once. The chain links TRBV3-1 to TRBJ2-5; 7 nucleotides align to TRBD1. The CDR3 runs 15 residues. From germline, CDR1 is LGHDT and CDR2 YNNKEL (reference sequence). J was trimmed by 5 bases and V by 4 bases; bases with no gene match: 10. CDR3 DNA sequence: TGTGCCAGCAGCCCGGACAGGAAAGGTACGGAGACCCAGTACTTC. Translating gives CASSPDRKGTETQYF.

This sequence joins TRBV30 and TRBJ1-2; a possible D gene is TRBD1 (5 bases). Looked up from germline, CDR1 is GTSNPN and CDR2 is SVGIG (reference sequence). V lost 3 bases to trimming and J lost 7 bases, with 18 bases between them. The CDR3 length is 14 residues. DNA of the CDR3: TGTGCCTGGAGCTTGACGACAGAGTCGTCTGGCTACACCTTC. It codes for CAWSLTTESSGYTF. Full variable domain (outside the CDR3, taken from reference TRBV30 and TRBJ1-2): SQTIHQWPATLVQPVGSPLSLECTVEGTSNPNLYWYRQAAGRGLQLLFYSVGIGQISSEVPQNLSASRPQDRQFILSSKKLLLSDSGFYLCAWSLTTESSGYTFGSGTRLTVV.

This rearrangement joins TRBV10-3 to TRBJ2-1; D is undetermined. Germline values: CDR1 ENHRY, CDR2 SYGVKD. The CDR3 extends over 12 amino acids. V was clipped by 4 bases and J by 6 bases, with 7 bases between them. CDR3 amino acids: CAISAGGNEQFF. In nucleotides, the CDR3 is TGTGCCATCAGTGCTGGCGGCAATGAGCAGTTCTTC.

The gene calls are TRBV5-5 and TRBJ2-5; a weak D match, TRBD1 (5 bases). CDR1 and CDR2 (germline): SGHKS, YYEKEE (reference sequence). This CDR3 spans 14 amino acids. V was clipped by 1 base and J by 5 bases, with 12 bases between them. The CDR3 loop is CASSLQANRETQYF. The CDR3 bases are TGTGCCAGCAGCTTGCAAGCAAACAGGGAGACCCAGTACTTC.

The rearrangement joins TRBV20-1 to TRBJ2-5; 8 bases are a match to TRBD2. Per germline, CDR1 DFQATT and CDR2 SNEGSKA (reference sequence). This CDR3 is built from 13 residues. The J segment lost 11 bases and the V segment lost 1 base, leaving 9 bases of the junction unmatched. CDR3 region: CSARALAVREQYF. Here the CDR3 DNA reads TGCAGTGCTAGAGCACTAGCGGTCCGTGAGCAGTACTTC.

This chain connects TRBV7-3 to TRBJ2-7, with D possibly TRBD1 on 6 matching bases. Germline values: CDR1 SGHTA, CDR2 FQGTGA. The V end lost 5 bases, the J end lost 1 base, and 15 bases lay between the germline ends. The CDR3 totals 15 residues. CDR3: CASSPRPGESYEQYF. For the CDR3, the DNA is TGTGCCAGCAGCCCAAGGCCAGGGGAATCCTACGAGCAGTACTTC.

This clonotype showed up just a few times. V gene TRBV5-1 combines with J gene TRBJ2-1, with TRBD2 matching over 13 bases. Germline assignment: CDR1 SGHRS and CDR2 YFSETQ. The length of the CDR3 is 17 residues. V gave up 4 bases and J gave up 4 bases; unmatched junction bases: 8. CDR3 protein: CASSPRTSGRFYNEQFF. Here the CDR3 DNA reads TGCGCCAGCAGCCCCCGGACTAGCGGGAGATTTTACAATGAGCAGTTCTTC. Full variable domain (rest looked up from reference TRBV5-1 and TRBJ2-1): KAGVTQTPRYLIKTRGQQVTLSCSPISGHRSVSWYQQTPGQGLQFLFEYFSETQRNKGNFPGRFSGRQFSNSRSEMNVSTLELGDSALYLCASSPRTSGRFYNEQFFGPGTRLTVL.

The rearrangement joins TRBV12-3 or TRBV12-4 to TRBJ2-3; 9 nucleotides align to TRBD2. The CDR3 runs 15 residues. J gave up 5 bases and V 1 base, and 4 bases lay outside the gene matches. The CDR3 protein is CASSLGRAGGDTQYF. The CDR3 bases are TGTGCCAGCAGTTTAGGCAGAGCGGGAGGAGATACGCAGTATTTT.

The rearrangement joins TRBV20-1 to TRBJ2-3, with D perhaps assigned TRBD1 or TRBD2 (5 bases each). The germline V gene has CDR1 DFQATT and CDR2 SNEGSKA (reference sequence). V lost 2 bases and J lost 1, with 22 bases in between. The CDR3 has 18 amino acids. The chain's CDR3 is CSARSLRGAARGTDTQYF. CDR3 sequence (DNA): TGCAGTGCTAGATCCCTGAGGGGCGCCGCGAGGGGCACAGATACGCAGTATTTT.

This clonotype was seen more than once but under ten times. The chain recombines TRBV6-6 with TRBJ1-2; D is possibly TRBD1 (6 bases). CDR3 length: 13 amino acids. V was cut by 6 bases and J by 4 bases, with 12 bases left in between. Germline V gene sequence: CDR1 MNHNY, CDR2 SVGAGI (reference sequence). The CDR3 DNA follows: TGTGCCAGCAGCCCACAGGGTTTCTATGGCTACACCTTC. It translates to CASSPQGFYGYTF.

V is TRBV20-1 and J is TRBJ2-2; TRBD2 agrees at 7 bases. The trim removed 6 bases at V and 1 base at J, leaving 5 bases unmatched. Germline V gene lookup returns CDR1 DFQATT and CDR2 SNEGSKA (reference sequence). The CDR3 spans 14 residues. CDR3 loop: CSARTSWNTGELFF. The CDR3 region has the DNA TGCAGTGCGCGGACTAGTTGGAACACCGGGGAGCTGTTTTTT.

This clonotype was picked up a small number of times. This sequence joins TRBV28 and TRBJ2-4; the D gene is possibly TRBD1 (5 bases). The V gene lost 8 bases and the J gene lost 9 bases, with 17 bases spanning the gap. The germline V gene encodes CDR1 MDHEN and CDR2 SYDVKM. The CDR3 has 13 residues. CDR3 sequence: CASRTSTDGIQYF. Here the CDR3 DNA reads TGTGCCAGCCGCACTTCGACAGACGGCATTCAGTACTTC.

The J gene is TRBJ1-2, the V gene TRBV6-2 or TRBV6-3, with 11 bases that match TRBD1. Germline CDR1 and CDR2: MNHEY and SVGEGT. This CDR3 contains 16 residues. The V segment lost 6 bases and the J segment 8 bases; nucleotides outside the gene matches: 14. The CDR3, as DNA: TGTGCCAGCAGGCCGACCGGGACAGGGGGAAGCTACGGCTACACCTTC. Translating gives CASRPTGTGGSYGYTF.

The sample holds a few counts of this clonotype. V and J are TRBV7-9 and TRBJ2-1; D is uncertain. CDR3 length: 15 residues. The V end was cut by 5 bases, the J end by 8 bases, with 19 bases between. The germline V gene encodes CDR1 SEHNR and CDR2 FQNEAQ (reference sequence). In DNA form, the CDR3 reads TGTGCCAGCAGCCTCGGCCGGGCTAGTTCTGATGAGCAGTTCTTC. Its protein product is CASSLGRASSDEQFF. The full variable domain, with the rest looked up from reference TRBV7-9 and TRBJ2-1, is DTGVSQNPRHKITKRGQNVTFRCDPISEHNRLYWYRQTLGQGPEFLTYFQNEAQLEKSRLLSDRFSAERPKGSFSTLEIQRTEQGDSAMYLCASSLGRASSDEQFFGPGTRLTVL.

This clonotype was seen more than once but under ten times. This rearrangement joins TRBV29-1 to TRBJ2-5; 7 nucleotides align to TRBD2. Germline CDR1 reads SQVTM; CDR2 reads ANQGSEA. This CDR3 is 12 amino acids long. Losses at the gene ends were 8 bases for V and 2 bases for J; bases not matched to a gene: 5. CDR3 loop: CSFSGLQETQYF. The CDR3 DNA follows: TGCAGCTTTAGCGGGCTTCAAGAGACCCAGTACTTC. The full variable domain, with the rest looked up from reference TRBV29-1 and TRBJ2-5, is SAVISQKPSRDICQRGTSLTIQCQVDSQVTMMFWYRQQPGQSLTLIATANQGSEATYESGFVIDKFPISRPNLTFSTLTVSNMSPEDSSIYLCSFSGLQETQYFGPGTRLLVL.